This T cell receptor beta chain is drawn from a study of blood T cell repertoires in COVID-19. The CDR3 loop spans 15 amino acids. Germline lookup yields CDR1 MNHEY and CDR2 SVGAGI. The ends lost 3 bases at V and 5 bases at J; junction bases unmatched: 4. Original methodology: The assay estimated nucleated cells by amplifying reference gene primers. The table came from immunoSEQ multiplex PCR; TCRdb's copy has only in-frame clones and leaves some out. The V and J calls and clone size come from that table; D and trimming were worked out from the DNA. The sample yields 240,000 or so clones, approximately 78% seen once.

This sequence originates from a woman under 30 with acute or convalescent COVID-19. V and J are TRBV6-5 and TRBJ1-2; 12 nucleotides agree with TRBD1. The sample comprised peripheral blood. The CDR3 is CASSYGTGGGYGYTF. Written as DNA, the CDR3 is TGTGCCAGCAGTTATGGGACAGGGGGCGGTTATGGCTACACCTTC.